A selection of T cell receptor beta chains follows, all from one sample in a study of radiation and T cells in renal cell carcinoma. Libraries were prepared by immunoSEQ multiplex PCR; TCRdb keeps only in-frame clonotypes and omits some of them. The data hold about 23,000 clones, with more than 50% observed a single time. Specimen: tumor tissue, collected from a patient whose treatment was nephrectomy without radiotherapy. These receptors were collected from a human donor with renal cell carcinoma. Both conserved end residues are part of each CDR3. Each record gives: V gene, clone size, D gene, J gene, CDR3 DNA, CDR3 protein. A D gene is named only where the DNA matches it firmly. Clone size is stated in some rows and not others, as once, few, many or a class when expanded.

TRBV29-1	-	-	TRBJ1-2	TGCAGCGTTGAAGGGATCGGCTATGGCTACACCTTC	CSVEGIGYGYTF
TRBV5-1	-	TRBD2	TRBJ2-1	TGCGCCAGCAGCTTGGGCGGGGGGTGGTACAATGAGCAGTTCTTC	CASSLGGGWYNEQFF
TRBV2	few	TRBD1	TRBJ1-2	TGTGCCACCAAGGACAGGGGGCTCGATGGCTACACCTTC	CATKDRGLDGYTF
TRBV4-3	-	-	TRBJ1-1	TGCGCCAGCAGCCAAGCCGGGGGGGATCTCTATGGGGCTTTCTTT	CASSQAGGDLYGAFF
TRBV11-2	-	-	TRBJ1-5	TGTGCCAGCAGCAGGGATTTGGGTCAGCCCCAGCATTTT	CASSRDLGQPQHF
TRBV2	few	-	TRBJ1-4	TGTGCCAGCACCCGACTAACTCGGGAAAAACTGTTTTTT	CASTRLTREKLFF
TRBV6-6	-	-	TRBJ2-1	TGTGCCAGCAGTTTGGTAGGGGGTTCATACAATGAGCAGTTCTTC	CASSLVGGSYNEQFF
TRBV7-7	medium-sized	-	TRBJ1-1	TGTGCCAGCAGCCGGCACCTCAATGCAGAAGCTTTCTTT	CASSRHLNAEAFF
TRBV19	-	TRBD2	TRBJ2-1	TGTGCCAGTAGTATAGCTGGACTAGCGGGTGAGCAGTTCTTC	CASSIAGLAGEQFF
TRBV4-2	-	TRBD1	TRBJ2-1	TGTGCCAGCAGCCAAGAGGGGGGGACAGGGCCCCTGACAGCCTACAATGAGCAGTTCTTC	CASSQEGGTGPLTAYNEQFF
TRBV15	-	-	TRBJ2-7	TGTGCCACCAGCAGAGGAGATGGGGCAGAGGGCCACGAGCAGTACTTC	CATSRGDGAEGHEQYF
TRBV18	-	TRBD1	TRBJ1-2	TGTGCCAGCTCATCGGGACAGGGCCTAGCTAACTATGGCTACACCTTC	CASSSGQGLANYGYTF
TRBV7-2	-	-	TRBJ1-1	TGTGCCAGCAGCGCCGAGGGAGGTCGAAGCACTGAAGCTTTCTTT	CASSAEGGRSTEAFF
TRBV6-1	many	-	TRBJ1-4	TGTGCCAGCACCCCGAAAATGGGGGCCGGACTGTTTTTT	CASTPKMGAGLFF
TRBV30	-	-	TRBJ1-1	TGTGCCCGGGACGGCCTGAACACTGAAGCTTTCTTT	CARDGLNTEAFF
TRBV15	few	TRBD1	TRBJ1-1	TGTGCCACCAGCGGGACAGGGCCCATGAACACTGAAGCTTTCTTT	CATSGTGPMNTEAFF
TRBV5-4	few	-	TRBJ2-7	TGTGCCAGCACCCGAGGGGCTAACTTATACGAGCAGTACTTC	CASTRGANLYEQYF
TRBV5-1	many	TRBD2	TRBJ2-2	TGCGCCAGCAGTAGGGCGGGGGAGAACACCGGGGAGCTGTTTTTT	CASSRAGENTGELFF
TRBV5-1	-	TRBD2	TRBJ2-3	TGCGCCAGCCTTGGCGGGGGGGCTTCTAGCACAGATACGCAGTATTTT	CASLGGGASSTDTQYF
TRBV7-2	few	TRBD1	TRBJ1-2	TGTGCCAGCAGCTTAACAGGGGAGGTTGGCTACACCTTC	CASSLTGEVGYTF
TRBV7-9	-	-	TRBJ2-7	TGTGCCAGCAGCCCCTCTAATGCCGAGCAGTACTTC	CASSPSNAEQYF
TRBV29-1	-	TRBD1	TRBJ1-2	TGCAGCGCAGCGACAGGGGACTATGGCTACACCTTC	CSAATGDYGYTF
TRBV2	-	-	TRBJ2-1	TGTGCCAGCAAAGGAGGCCAAAACAATGAGCAGTTCTTC	CASKGGQNNEQFF
TRBV9	-	-	TRBJ1-2	TGTGCCAGCAGCGTAGATTGGTCGGTAGTAGGCTACACCTTC	CASSVDWSVVGYTF
TRBV5-5	once	-	TRBJ1-6	TGTGCCAGCAGCCTGGGGTATCAGCTTAATTCACCCCTCCACTTT	CASSLGYQLNSPLHF
TRBV6-1	-	-	TRBJ1-5	TGTGCCAGCAGTCTGGACAGCATCAATCAGCCCCAGCATTTT	CASSLDSINQPQHF
TRBV7-2	few	TRBD1	TRBJ2-3	TGTGCCAGCAGCTTTACGGGACAGGGCACAGATACGCAGTATTTT	CASSFTGQGTDTQYF
TRBV4-3	-	-	TRBJ2-6	TGCGCCAGCAGCCACGACCTAAGTTCGGCTGGGGCCAACGTCCTGACTTTC	CASSHDLSSAGANVLTF
TRBV30	-	TRBD1	TRBJ1-1	TGTGCCTGGAGTGACCACACAGGGGGCGAAGCTTTCTTT	CAWSDHTGGEAFF
TRBV7-9	medium-sized	TRBD1	TRBJ1-5	TGTGCCAGCAGCCCCATCGGACAGGGTCGTCAGCCCCAGCATTTT	CASSPIGQGRQPQHF
TRBV7-2	few	-	TRBJ1-5	TGTGCCAGCAGCTTATGGCACGAGGCCAATCAGCCCCAGCATTTT	CASSLWHEANQPQHF
TRBV6-1	few	TRBD1	TRBJ1-2	TGTGCCAGCACCAAGACAGGGGGCTGGGATGGCTACACCTTC	CASTKTGGWDGYTF
TRBV7-9	few	-	TRBJ1-3	TGTGCCAGCCAAGGGGGGGGAAACACCATATATTTT	CASQGGGNTIYF
TRBV13	-	-	TRBJ1-6	TGTGCCAGCCATCAGGGGAGCTCCTATAATTCACCCCTCCACTTT	CASHQGSSYNSPLHF
TRBV18	-	-	TRBJ1-2	TGTGCCAGCTCACTCCTTTATGGCTACACCTTC	CASSLLYGYTF
TRBV5-1	-	-	TRBJ1-1	TGCGCCAGCAGCGGGGGACACCGGAACACTGAAGCTTTCTTT	CASSGGHRNTEAFF
TRBV4-2	many	-	TRBJ1-2	TGTGCCAGCAGCCAAGGTGACTCGGACGCTAACCCCTATGGCTACACCTTC	CASSQGDSDANPYGYTF
TRBV19	few	-	TRBJ2-5	TGTGCCAGCGCAGGGCGGGCGGGCGAGACCCAGTACTTC	CASAGRAGETQYF
TRBV6-5	-	-	TRBJ1-1	TGTGCCAGCAGTTTTTCGGCCGATTCAGGTACTGAAGCTTTCTTT	CASSFSADSGTEAFF
TRBV4-3	medium-sized	-	TRBJ1-1	TGCGCCAGCAGCCAAGGGGGGAACACTGAAGCTTTCTTT	CASSQGGNTEAFF
TRBV18	-	TRBD1	TRBJ2-1	TGTGCCAGCTTCCCAAGGACAGGGTTCTACAATGAGCAGTTCTTC	CASFPRTGFYNEQFF
TRBV19	few	-	TRBJ1-1	TGTGCCAGTAGTCTCACAAGGGTTGCTGAAGCTTTCTTT	CASSLTRVAEAFF
TRBV18	-	-	TRBJ2-1	TGTGCCAGCTCACCCAACAGGGTTGATAGGGATTACAATGAGCAGTTCTTC	CASSPNRVDRDYNEQFF